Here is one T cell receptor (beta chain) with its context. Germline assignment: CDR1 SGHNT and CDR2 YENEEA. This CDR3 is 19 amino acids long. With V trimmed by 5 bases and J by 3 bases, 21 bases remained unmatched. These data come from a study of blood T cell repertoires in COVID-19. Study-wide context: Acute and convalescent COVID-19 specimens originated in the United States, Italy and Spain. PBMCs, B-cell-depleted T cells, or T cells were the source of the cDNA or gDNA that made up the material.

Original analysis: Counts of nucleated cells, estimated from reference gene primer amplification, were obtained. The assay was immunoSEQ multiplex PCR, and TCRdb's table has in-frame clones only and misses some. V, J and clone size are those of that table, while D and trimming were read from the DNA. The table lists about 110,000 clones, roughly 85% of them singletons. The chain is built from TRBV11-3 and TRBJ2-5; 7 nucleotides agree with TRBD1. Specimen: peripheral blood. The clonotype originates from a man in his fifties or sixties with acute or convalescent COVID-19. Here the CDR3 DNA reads TGTGCCAGCAGCGCCGTTAAGGGGACAGCCCCGTTTGCAGAAGAGACCCAGTACTTC. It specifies CASSAVKGTAPFAEETQYF.